This TCR beta chain was recorded in a study of T-cell memory formation after mild COVID-19. Study details: The TCR clusters were mostly specific to one donor.

In germline, CDR1 is DFQATT, CDR2 SNEGSKA (reference sequence). V dropped 4 bases and J dropped 2; count of bases not matched to a gene: 12. The CDR3 totals 17 residues. TCRdb re-analysed the 5' RACE reads in MiXCR, keeping a single row per CDR3 protein. The sample has 450,000 or so distinct CDR3 sequences, 15% to 25% seen once. The study, taken as a whole, reports: Clones that contracted from day 15 to 85 were balanced CD4/CD8, while later expanders leaned CD4+. Some responding clones appeared in pre-infection memory, suggesting cross-reactive memory joined. Contracting CD8+ clones were enriched in EMRA, CD4+ mainly in CM and EM.

This clonotype occurred a few times. No antigen is known for it. This receptor was obtained from an adult woman who had mild COVID-19 (a few samples of this study predate the infection). Cell type and time point are not known. The V call is TRBV20-1, the J call TRBJ1-5; 9 bases line up with TRBD1. The material sequenced was PBMCs or a T cell subset sorted from them (not recorded which). CDR3 in amino acids: CSATRGTGWGGNQPQHF. Here the CDR3 DNA reads TGCAGTGCTACCCGAGGGACAGGGTGGGGTGGCAATCAGCCCCAGCATTTT.